What follows are 18 T cell receptor beta chains derived from one specimen sequenced in a study of T cells after yellow fever vaccination. TCRdb re-analysed the 5' RACE reads in MiXCR, keeping a single row per CDR3 protein. The table lists about 330,000 distinct CDR3 sequences, approximately 4% of them singletons. The specimen was PBMCs, collected 5 days after the yellow fever booster vaccination. The source of these receptors is a man aged 18 to 29 who received the YFV17D yellow fever vaccine.

This clonotype came up many times. The rearrangement joins TRBV7-9 to TRBJ2-5; TRBD2 matches at 9 bases. V shed 5 bases, J shed 5 bases, and the junction held 12 bases outside the gene matches. From germline, CDR1 is SEHNR and CDR2 FQNEAQ (reference sequence). The CDR3 runs to 16 residues. The CDR3 spells CASSVSPGLAMETQYF. The CDR3 DNA reads as TGTGCCAGCAGCGTTTCTCCGGGACTAGCAATGGAGACCCAGTACTTC.

The chain recombines TRBV12-5 with TRBJ2-1, with TRBD2 matching over 11 bases. The CDR3 covers 15 residues. J lost 6 bases, V lost 7 bases, and 8 bases had no gene match. Germline loops: CDR1 LGHNT, CDR2 FRNRAP. This CDR3 reads CASATGLAAGNEQFF. CDR3 coding DNA: TGTGCTAGTGCCACGGGACTAGCGGCGGGCAATGAGCAGTTCTTC.

This clonotype was seen at least ten times. V and J are TRBV4-1 and TRBJ2-3, with 7 bases lining up with TRBD1. The ends lost 0 bases at V and 1 base at J; junction bases unmatched: 1. The CDR3 loop spans 15 amino acids. Germline lookup yields CDR1 MGHRA and CDR2 YSYEKL. DNA of the CDR3: TGCGCCAGCAGCCAAGATGACAGGGGCACAGATACGCAGTATTTT. Residues: CASSQDDRGTDTQYF.

The genes are TRBV29-1 and TRBJ2-2; perhaps TRBD1 as D (5 bases). CDR1 is SQVTM and CDR2 is ANQGSEA in the germline V gene. This CDR3 comprises 14 residues. The V and J ends lost 3 bases and 5 bases respectively, with 13 bases between them. The CDR3 loop reads CSVEKRGQTGELFF. CDR3 nucleotide sequence: TGCAGCGTTGAGAAAAGGGGTCAAACCGGGGAGCTGTTTTTT.

This clonotype appeared a few times. The V call is TRBV7-9, the J call TRBJ1-6; D call uncertain. The CDR3 is 17 amino acids. V lost 4 bases, J lost 0 bases, and 13 bases lay in between. The germline V gene has CDR1 SEHNR and CDR2 FQNEAQ (reference sequence). The CDR3 DNA is TGTGCCAGCAGCTCCCGACGGGGAACCTCCTATAATTCACCCCTCCACTTT. Translated, it gives CASSSRRGTSYNSPLHF. Using reference TRBV7-9 and TRBJ1-6 for the parts outside the CDR3, the full variable domain is DTGVSQNPRHKITKRGQNVTFRCDPISEHNRLYWYRQTLGQGPEFLTYFQNEAQLEKSRLLSDRFSAERPKGSFSTLEIQRTEQGDSAMYLCASSSRRGTSYNSPLHFGNGTRLTVT.

This clonotype was seen ten or more times. The chain combines TRBV7-3 with TRBJ2-2; D possibly matches TRBD1 or TRBD2 (5 bases each). The CDR3 contains 13 residues. V lost 7 bases to trimming and J lost 6 bases, with 12 bases between them. The germline gives CDR1 SGHTA, CDR2 FQGTGA. The CDR3 DNA is TGTGCCAGCACCGGACTGGGGGCCGGGGAGCTGTTTTTT. Its protein product is CASTGLGAGELFF.

The chain couples TRBV5-4 to TRBJ2-7; TRBD2 is a possible D gene (6 bases). Germline lookup yields CDR1 SGHNT and CDR2 YYREEE (reference sequence). This CDR3 is 16 amino acids long. Trimming took 2 bases from V and 3 from J, leaving 18 bases between them. CDR3 in amino acids: CASSFAPGTPLYEQYF. In DNA, the CDR3 is TGTGCCAGCAGCTTTGCGCCCGGGACTCCGCTCTACGAGCAGTACTTC. Using reference TRBV5-4 and TRBJ2-7 for the parts outside the CDR3, the full variable domain is ETGVTQSPTHLIKTRGQQVTLRCSSQSGHNTVSWYQQALGQGPQFIFQYYREEENGRGNFPPRFSGLQFPNYSSELNVNALELDDSALYLCASSFAPGTPLYEQYFGPGTRLTVT.

This clonotype was seen a few times. The J gene is TRBJ1-1, the V gene TRBV30; D is unresolved. The V and J ends lost 3 bases and 2 bases respectively, with 10 bases between them. The CDR3 sequence is 13 residues long. CDR1 is GTSNPN, CDR2 SVGIG, per germline (reference sequence). This chain's CDR3 is CAWSARSNTEAFF. The CDR3 DNA sequence: TGTGCCTGGAGCGCCAGGTCAAACACTGAAGCTTTCTTT.

This clonotype was seen only a few times. The chain couples TRBV29-1 to TRBJ1-1; possibly TRBD1 for D (5 bases). Trimming left V 3 bases short and J 4 bases short, with 18 bases between. The germline gives CDR1 SQVTM, CDR2 ANQGSEA. This CDR3 has 15 amino acids. CDR3 sequence reads: CSVEAGGGVGTEAFF. DNA of the CDR3: TGCAGCGTTGAGGCCGGCGGAGGGGTTGGCACTGAAGCTTTCTTT.

The gene calls are TRBV12-3 or TRBV12-4 and TRBJ2-1, with a tentative D call TRBD1 (5 bases). V lost 1 base to trimming and J lost 0 bases, with 13 bases between them. CDR3 length: 17 amino acids. CDR3: CASSLGAGKSSYNEQFF. The CDR3, as DNA: TGTGCCAGCAGTTTAGGGGCAGGGAAGAGCTCCTACAATGAGCAGTTCTTC.

The chain couples TRBV4-1 to TRBJ2-3; D remains unclear. The CDR3 is 14 residues long. Trimming stripped 0 bases from V and 1 base from J, with 5 bases between. CDR1 is MGHRA, CDR2 YSYEKL, per germline. CDR3 DNA: TGCGCCAGCAGCCAAGAAGCAGGCACAGATACGCAGTATTTT. Amino acids: CASSQEAGTDTQYF.

In this sample, this clonotype turned up a few times. The chain has TRBV7-2 and TRBJ2-3, with 7 bases that match TRBD1. V lost 10 bases and J lost 5; bases outside the gene matches: 6. The germline V gene encodes CDR1 SGHTA and CDR2 FQGNSA. The CDR3 contains 12 residues. The CDR3 coding sequence is TGTGCCAACACAGGGGTTGGAGATACGCAGTATTTT. Its translation is CANTGVGDTQYF.

V and J are TRBV18 and TRBJ1-5; tentatively, D is TRBD1 (6 bases). Germline V gives CDR1 KGHSH, CDR2 LQKENI. V lost 4 bases and J lost 5, with 12 bases in between. This CDR3 has 14 amino acids. CDR3 residues: CASSQGGFDQPQHF. In DNA form, the CDR3 reads TGTGCCAGCTCACAGGGGGGATTCGATCAGCCCCAGCATTTT.

The chain uses TRBV6-2 or TRBV6-3 and TRBJ1-2; possibly TRBD1 for D (5 bases). Germline V CDR1 and CDR2: MNHEY, SVGEGT. CDR3 size: 15 residues. V lost 5 bases to trimming and J lost 7 bases, with 20 bases between them. In nucleotides, the CDR3 is TGTGCCAGCAGTCAAACCACTCAGGGAGGAGGTGGCTACACCTTC. This sequence encodes CASSQTTQGGGGYTF.

A few counts support this clonotype. V gene TRBV30 combines with J gene TRBJ1-2; 10 bases fit TRBD1. J lost 6 bases, V lost 3 bases, and 4 bases had no gene match. The germline gives CDR1 GTSNPN, CDR2 SVGIG (reference sequence). The CDR3 consists of 13 residues. The CDR3 bases are TGTGCCTGGAGCGAGGGACAGGGGAATGGCTACACCTTC. This gives the protein CAWSEGQGNGYTF.

This clonotype was seen once. The V and J genes are TRBV11-1 and TRBJ2-7; possibly TRBD1 or TRBD2 for D (5 bases each). Trimming took off 7 bases at V and 2 bases at J, with 18 bases between the two ends. This CDR3 contains 15 residues. The germline V gene has CDR1 SGHAT and CDR2 FQDESV (reference sequence). The CDR3 loop reads CASNSSGTETYEQYV. DNA for the CDR3: TGTGCCAGCAACTCATCCGGGACCGAAACCTACGAGCAGTACGTC.

The chain links TRBV5-1 to TRBJ1-1; D uncertain. Deletions cut 4 bases from V and 4 bases from J, with 17 bases between. Looked up from germline, CDR1 is SGHRS and CDR2 is YFSETQ. This CDR3 has 15 residues. The CDR3 nucleotides are TGCGCCAGCAGCCCGAGTGGTGAGACGGGCACTGAAGCTTTCTTT. Its translation is CASSPSGETGTEAFF.

This clonotype was counted many times. V and J are TRBV20-1 and TRBJ2-1; 12 bases align to TRBD2. The V and J ends lost 0 bases and 8 bases, in that order; junction bases with no gene match: 5. CDR1 is DFQATT, CDR2 SNEGSKA, per germline (reference sequence). The CDR3 has 15 residues. The CDR3 reads CSARDVRLAGDEQFF. For the CDR3, the DNA is TGCAGTGCTAGAGATGTTAGACTAGCGGGGGATGAGCAGTTCTTC.